Sequencing of this TCR beta chain was carried out in a study of blood T cell repertoires in COVID-19. Data came from immunoSEQ multiplex PCR; TCRdb stores just in-frame clones and leaves some out. The sample records 300,000 to 400,000 clones, roughly nine tenths being singletons. Cohort assignment relied on participant-reported clinical history. The germline CDR1 and CDR2 sequences are GTSNPN and SVGIG (reference sequence). This CDR3 has 13 amino acids. The ends were cut back, 2 bases at V and 4 bases at J, with 9 bases in the middle. This TCR derives from a man aged 55 to 70 who had recovered from COVID-19. Sequenced: PBMCs or T cells enriched from blood (not recorded which). This chain connects TRBV30 to TRBJ1-5; D gene ambiguous. CDR3 DNA sequence: TGTGCCTGGAGTAGTCAGTTGAATCAGCCCCAGCATTTT. This codes for CAWSSQLNQPQHF.